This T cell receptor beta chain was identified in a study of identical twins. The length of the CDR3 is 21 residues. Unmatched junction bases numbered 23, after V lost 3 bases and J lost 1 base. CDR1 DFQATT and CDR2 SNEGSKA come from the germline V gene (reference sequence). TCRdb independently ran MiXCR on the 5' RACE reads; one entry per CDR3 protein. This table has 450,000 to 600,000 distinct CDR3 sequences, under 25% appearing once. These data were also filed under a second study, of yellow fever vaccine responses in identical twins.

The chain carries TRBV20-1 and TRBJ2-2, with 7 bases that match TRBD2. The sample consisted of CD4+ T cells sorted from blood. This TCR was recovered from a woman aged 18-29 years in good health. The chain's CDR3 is CSARASLGLATGGRNTGELFF. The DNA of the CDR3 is TGCAGTGCTAGGGCTTCCTTGGGGCTTGCGACGGGAGGAAGGAACACCGGGGAGCTGTTTTTT.